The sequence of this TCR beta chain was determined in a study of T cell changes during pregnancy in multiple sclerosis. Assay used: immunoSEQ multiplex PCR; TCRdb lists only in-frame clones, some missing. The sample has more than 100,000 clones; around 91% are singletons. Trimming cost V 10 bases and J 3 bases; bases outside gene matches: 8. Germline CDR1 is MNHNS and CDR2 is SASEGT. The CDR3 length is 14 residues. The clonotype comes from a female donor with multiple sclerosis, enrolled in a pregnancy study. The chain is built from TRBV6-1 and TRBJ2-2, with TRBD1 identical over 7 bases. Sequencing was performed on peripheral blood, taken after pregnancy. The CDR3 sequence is CATVLGGYTGELFF. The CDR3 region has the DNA TGTGCCACCGTATTAGGGGGCTACACCGGGGAGCTGTTTTTT.